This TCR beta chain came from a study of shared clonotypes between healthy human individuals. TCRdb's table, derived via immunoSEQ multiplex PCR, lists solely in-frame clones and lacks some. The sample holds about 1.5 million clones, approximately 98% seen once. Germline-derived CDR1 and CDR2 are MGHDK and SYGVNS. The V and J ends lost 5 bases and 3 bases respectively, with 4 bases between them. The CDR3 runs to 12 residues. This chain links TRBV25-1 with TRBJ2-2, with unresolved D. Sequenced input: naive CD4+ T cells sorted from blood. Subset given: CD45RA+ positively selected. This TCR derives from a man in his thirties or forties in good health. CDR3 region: CASSYDTGELFF. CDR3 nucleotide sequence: TGTGCCAGCAGTTATGACACCGGGGAGCTGTTTTTT.